The sequence of this T cell receptor beta chain was determined in a study of control samples from healthy donors and cancer patients. Libraries were prepared by immunoSEQ multiplex PCR; TCRdb keeps only in-frame clonotypes and omits some of them. The table shows approximately 69,000 clones, with 89% occurring only once. The CDR3 spans 18 residues. Germline CDR1 is SGHTA and CDR2 is FQGNSA. Trimming removed 4 bases from V and 6 bases from J; junction bases left unmatched: 18. This sequence was found in a man aged 55 to 70 with colorectal cancer. Sequencing input: PBMCs. This rearrangement joins TRBV7-2 to TRBJ1-5, with TRBD1 matching over 7 bases. CDR3 in DNA: TGTGCCAGCAGCTCCTCAGGGGGAGGGGGCATTGTGCCTCAGCCCCAGCATTTT. Translated: CASSSSGGGGIVPQPQHF. Based on the CDR3 plus reference TRBV7-2 and TRBJ1-5, the full variable domain is GAGVSQSPSNKVTEKGKDVELRCDPISGHTALYWYRQSLGQGLEFLIYFQGNSAPDKSGLPSDRFSAERTGGSVSTLTIQRTQQEDSAVYLCASSSSGGGGIVPQPQHFGDGTRLSIL.